This T cell receptor beta chain was found in a study of immune cell composition in non-small cell lung cancer. Germline-derived CDR1 and CDR2 are SGHRS and YFSETQ. V was shortened by 3 bases and J by 0 bases, with 7 bases between the two germline ends. CDR3 length: 14 residues. Study-wide results and caveats: Overall clonality, unlike maximal tumour-associated clone frequency, did not predict TIL reactivity. Lung squamous cell carcinoma tumours had significantly higher top 10 clone scores and productive clonality than lung adenocarcinoma. Dominant in vivo tumour-associated clones were not shown to share tumour-reactive sequences.

For this clone: The antigen is unknown.

The table came from immunoSEQ multiplex PCR; TCRdb's copy has only in-frame clones and leaves some out. Of fewer than 6,500 clones listed, around three quarters are singletons. The chain couples TRBV5-1 to TRBJ2-4, with no clear D. The clonotype was recovered from a human donor with non-small cell lung cancer. The specimen sequenced was lung tumor tissue. CDR3: CASSSRLAKNIQYF. The CDR3 DNA is TGCGCCAGCAGCTCCAGGTTAGCCAAAAACATTCAGTACTTC.